The 12 T cell receptor delta chains listed next were all sequenced from one sample in a study of delta chains in infants with herpesvirus infections. Reverse transcription of PBMC RNA used primers specific for the gamma and delta chains. TCRdb reanalyzed the RT-PCR reads using CATT. The sample lists some 1,400 delta-chain clones; 30% were seen once. The sample consisted of peripheral blood, taken at time point 1 of longitudinal follow-up. The receptors stem from a human donor who was a Ugandan infant, either HIV-exposed or HIV-unexposed (not recorded which).

The CDR3 DNA is TGTGCCTGTGACATCTCCTGTCGCTGGGGGTTACGGGATCCCGATAAACTCATCTTT. Translating gives CACDISCRWGLRDPDKLIF. The chain couples TRDV2 to TRDJ1, with 7 bases aligning to TRDD3. Unmatched junction bases numbered 20, after V lost 2 bases and J lost 3 bases. CDR1 is GEAIGNYY and CDR2 is EKD in the germline V gene. CDR3 size: 19 residues.

This clone was seen only a few times. The V and J genes are TRDV2 and TRDJ1, with 12 nucleotides matching TRDD3. Germline-derived CDR1 and CDR2 are GEAIGNYY and EKD. The trim removed 3 bases at V and 0 bases at J, leaving 10 bases unmatched. The CDR3 totals 18 residues. This CDR3 is CACDDTGGYQGYTDKLIF. CDR3 nucleotide sequence: TGTGCCTGTGACGATACTGGGGGATACCAAGGGTACACCGATAAACTCATCTTT.

This clone has a handful of counts. The chain uses TRDV1 and TRDJ1, with TRDD2 matching over 8 bases. With 1 base clipped from V and 7 bases from J, the junction kept 23 bases outside the gene matches. This CDR3 has 20 residues. Germline V CDR1 and CDR2: TSWWSYY, QGS. DNA of the CDR3: TGTGCTCTTGGGGAACCTGGTCTTCCTACATCGGGAGGTACGTGGGGTAAACTCATCTTT. Encoded protein: CALGEPGLPTSGGTWGKLIF.

This clone was seen only a few times. The chain employs TRDV2 and TRDJ3; perhaps TRDD3 as D (6 bases). Germline V gene data show CDR1 as GEAIGNYY and CDR2 as EKD. The CDR3 contains 18 residues. Deletions cut 1 base from V and 0 bases from J, with 12 bases between. CDR3 amino acids: CACDTGGPSSWDTRQMFF. The CDR3 nucleotides are TGTGCCTGTGACACTGGGGGGCCCAGCTCCTGGGACACCCGACAGATGTTTTTC.

This clone has only a few counts. The chain links TRDV3 to TRDJ1, with 11 bases that match TRDD3. The CDR3 length is 20 residues. Germline CDR1 reads TVYSNPD; CDR2 reads GDNSRS (reference sequence). Trimming took 4 bases from V and 2 from J; bases not matched to a gene: 24. Written as DNA, the CDR3 is TGTGCCTCCACTACTTTCCCCGACTGGGGGATAAGGGAGGCGACCGATAAACTCATCTTT. Translating gives CASTTFPDWGIREATDKLIF.

The chain employs TRDV1 and TRDJ1, with 8 bases identical to TRDD2. The CDR3 length is 24 residues. Trimming removed 1 base from V and 0 bases from J; junction bases left unmatched: 28. The germline CDR1 and CDR2 sequences are TSWWSYY and QGS. The CDR3 sequence: CALGEHVGLPIMLGTHSYTDKLIF. The CDR3 bases are TGTGCTCTTGGGGAACACGTCGGCCTTCCTATTATGTTGGGGACCCATTCGTACACCGATAAACTCATCTTT.

The V and J genes are TRDV1 and TRDJ1, with 8 bases lining up with TRDD3. Trimming took 3 bases from V and 0 from J; bases not matched to a gene: 15. The germline V gene has CDR1 TSWWSYY and CDR2 QGS. CDR3 length equals 19 residues. CDR3 residues: CALGDLSTVLGGYTDKLIF. As DNA, the CDR3 is TGTGCTCTTGGGGATCTCTCCACCGTACTGGGGGGCTACACCGATAAACTCATCTTT.

A word on this clone: A junction boundary mismatches the germline segment, possibly from a read error. The V call is TRDV3, the J call TRDJ1; either TRDD2 or TRDD3 may fit D (6 bases each). The CDR3 totals 15 residues. Germline V CDR1 and CDR2: TVYSNPD, GDNSRS (reference sequence). Written as DNA, the CDR3 is TGTGCTTTTAGACCTTCCCTCCTGGGGACCGATAAACTCATCTTT. Protein: CAFRPSLLGTDKLIF.

This clone has more than one count but fewer than ten. The chain has TRDV1 and TRDJ1, with D perhaps being TRDD2 or TRDD3 (5 bases each). Germline lookup yields CDR1 TSWWSYY and CDR2 QGS. CDR3 size: 20 residues. Trimming took 3 bases from V and 2 from J, leaving 28 bases between them. In DNA, the CDR3 is TGTGCTCTTGGGGACGGGGCCCCCTTCGGAGGTGGGGCCGGAACCGATAAACTCATCTTT. Translation gives CALGDGAPFGGGAGTDKLIF.

The chain has TRDV1 and TRDJ1; 9 nucleotides agree with TRDD3. Trimming cost V 1 base and J 7 bases; bases outside gene matches: 16. This CDR3 is 18 amino acids long. Germline V gives CDR1 TSWWSYY, CDR2 QGS. CDR3 loop: CALGEPLGQGGYRGKLIF. In DNA form, the CDR3 reads TGTGCTCTTGGGGAACCCCTAGGACAAGGGGGATACCGGGGTAAACTCATCTTT.

This clone was detected a few times. This chain joins TRDV2 and TRDJ3; 8 nucleotides align to TRDD3. V lost 3 bases and J lost 0; bases outside the gene matches: 18. Looked up from germline, CDR1 is GEAIGNYY and CDR2 is EKD. CDR3 length: 22 residues. The CDR3 sequence is CACDQPVLGATGGSWDTRQMFF. CDR3 nucleotide sequence: TGTGCCTGTGACCAACCGGTACTGGGGGCTACTGGGGGCTCCTGGGACACCCGACAGATGTTTTTC.

On this clone itself: The junction and the germline gene differ at one end; a read error may be behind it. The chain is built from TRDV2 and TRDJ3, with D perhaps matching TRDD3 (5 bases). The CDR3 extends over 17 amino acids. CDR1 and CDR2 from the germline V gene are GEAIGNYY and EKD. The chain's CDR3 is CACDGVYGSWDARQMFF. The CDR3 region has the DNA TGTGCCTGTGACGGGGTATACGGCTCCTGGGACGCCCGACAGATGTTTTTC.